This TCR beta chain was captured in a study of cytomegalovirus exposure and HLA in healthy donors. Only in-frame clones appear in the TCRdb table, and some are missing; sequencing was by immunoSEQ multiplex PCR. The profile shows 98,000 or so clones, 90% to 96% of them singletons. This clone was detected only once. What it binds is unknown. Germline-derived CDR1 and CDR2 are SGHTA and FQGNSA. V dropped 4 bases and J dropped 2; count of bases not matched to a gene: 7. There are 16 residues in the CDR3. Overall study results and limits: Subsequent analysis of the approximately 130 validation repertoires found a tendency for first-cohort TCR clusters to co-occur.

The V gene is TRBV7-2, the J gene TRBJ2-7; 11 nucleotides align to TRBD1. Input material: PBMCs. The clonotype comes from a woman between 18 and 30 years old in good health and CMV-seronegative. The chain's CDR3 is CASSSGAGQGAYEQYF. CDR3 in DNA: TGTGCCAGCAGCTCGGGGGCGGGACAGGGGGCCTACGAGCAGTACTTC.